The 24 T cell receptor beta chains listed next were all sequenced from one sample in a study of T cells in Graves' hyperthyroidism and ophthalmopathy (dated by TCRdb to between 2018 and 2021). The library was made by multiplex PCR. Instrument used: Illumina HiSeq 2000. The TCR beta CDR3 regions were amplified from the RNA transcripts. A first-round RT-PCR of the TCR CDR3 used the HTBI primer set with the Qiagen OneStep RT-PCR kit. The public reads were reprocessed in TCRdb via fastp at Q25 and MiXCR, keeping in-frame beta chains. Merged by CDR3 protein, the rows form single entries marked with the most common genes and DNA. The sample contains hundreds of thousands of distinct CDR3 sequences, about 14% of them found a single time. The top ten constitute under 15% of the sample. Sample: blood. Receptors originate from a woman in her 50s with Graves' ophthalmopathy.

In its sample, this clonotype was seen many times. The chain links TRBV15 to TRBJ2-5; D may be TRBD2 (6 bases). The germline V gene encodes CDR1 LNHNV and CDR2 YYDKDF (reference sequence). This CDR3 has 14 amino acids. The V gene lost 3 bases and the J gene lost 2 bases, with 10 bases spanning the gap. The CDR3 is CATSSAGLQETQYF. CDR3 sequence (DNA): TGTGCCACCAGCAGCGCGGGACTTCAAGAGACCCAGTACTTC.

This clonotype was detected many times. The chain couples TRBV20-1 to TRBJ2-1; TRBD2 might be the D (6 bases). CDR3 length: 15 amino acids. The V gene lost 1 base and the J gene lost 2 bases, with 12 bases spanning the gap. Germline-derived CDR1 and CDR2 are DFQATT and SNEGSKA (reference sequence). The CDR3 spells CSARGLGVPYNEQFF. For the CDR3, the DNA is TGCAGTGCTAGAGGACTAGGAGTCCCCTACAATGAGCAGTTCTTC.

This clonotype was seen at least ten times. The genes are TRBV18 and TRBJ2-1; maybe TRBD2 (7 bases). V lost 2 bases and J 2 bases, leaving 13 bases between the germline ends. This CDR3 spans 16 amino acids. From germline, CDR1 is KGHSH and CDR2 LQKENI. The CDR3 nucleotides are TGTGCCAGCTCACCATGGCGGGGGCCCCCCTACAATGAGCAGTTCTTC. This sequence encodes CASSPWRGPPYNEQFF.

V is TRBV27 and J is TRBJ1-5; a possible D gene is TRBD1 (5 bases). CDR1 and CDR2 from the germline V gene are MNHEY and SMNVEV (reference sequence). The CDR3 covers 14 residues. The V end lost 8 bases, the J end lost 2 bases, and 13 bases lay between the germline ends. CDR3 residues: CASRLRGGNQPQHF. The CDR3 DNA sequence: TGTGCCAGCCGCCTACGGGGGGGCAATCAGCCCCAGCATTTT.

This clonotype was counted ten times or more. The rearrangement links TRBV30 to TRBJ2-7; tentatively, D is TRBD2 (6 bases). Germline V gene lookup returns CDR1 GTSNPN and CDR2 SVGIG (reference sequence). V was trimmed by 3 bases and J by 2 bases, leaving 11 bases between them. This CDR3 is built from 13 residues. The CDR3 region is CAWSGGFTYEQYF. The DNA for the CDR3 is TGTGCCTGGAGCGGGGGATTTACCTACGAGCAGTACTTC.

The sample holds many counts of this clonotype. The chain is built from TRBV5-1 and TRBJ2-7, with D uncertain. The CDR3 totals 15 residues. V lost 1 base, J lost 2 bases, and 13 bases lay in between. CDR1 SGHRS and CDR2 YFSETQ come from the germline V gene. The chain's CDR3 is CASSLYIAPTYEQYF. The CDR3 DNA reads TGCGCCAGCAGCTTGTATATCGCACCGACCTACGAGCAGTACTTC.

This clonotype was seen many times. V and J are TRBV20-1 and TRBJ1-2; a possible D gene is TRBD1 (6 bases). Germline values: CDR1 DFQATT, CDR2 SNEGSKA (reference sequence). The CDR3 is 12 amino acids. Trimming removed 2 bases from V and 8 bases from J, with 12 bases in between. The CDR3 loop reads CSARWGGWGYTF. CDR3 sequence (DNA): TGCAGTGCTAGATGGGGGGGCTGGGGCTACACCTTC.

This clonotype was picked up many times. V and J are TRBV7-3 and TRBJ2-1, with 7 bases aligning to TRBD1. V dropped 1 base and J dropped 8; count of bases not matched to a gene: 8. Germline V lookup: CDR1 SGHTA, CDR2 FQGTGA. The CDR3 covers 15 residues. DNA for the CDR3: TGTGCCAGCAGCTTAAAGGTGGAGACAGGGTATGAGCAGTTCTTC. Protein sequence: CASSLKVETGYEQFF.

This clonotype was recorded at least ten times. The chain couples TRBV28 to TRBJ1-1, with a possible D match to TRBD1 (5 bases). The germline CDR1 and CDR2 sequences are MDHEN and SYDVKM. CDR3 length: 15 amino acids. V shed 3 bases and J shed 6 bases, with 17 bases lying between them. The CDR3 bases are TGTGCCAGCAGTTTGGGTCCAGGCCGAGGGGCTGAAGCTTTCTTT. This sequence encodes CASSLGPGRGAEAFF.

This clonotype was observed many times. The chain is built from TRBV27 and TRBJ2-3, with D uncertain. V gave up 7 bases and J gave up 3 bases, with 11 bases separating them. The CDR3 has 13 residues. The germline V gene has CDR1 MNHEY and CDR2 SMNVEV (reference sequence). This chain's CDR3 is CASTPPATDTQYF. The CDR3 DNA follows: TGTGCCAGCACTCCGCCCGCAACAGATACGCAGTATTTT.

This clonotype was counted ten times or more. The chain has TRBV10-3 and TRBJ2-5, with 12 bases identical to TRBD2. Germline loops: CDR1 ENHRY, CDR2 SYGVKD. The CDR3 length is 14 residues. V shed 4 bases and J 5 bases; nucleotides not matched to a gene: 2. The CDR3 sequence is CAISGLAGEETQYF. For the CDR3, the DNA is TGTGCCATCAGTGGACTAGCGGGAGAGGAGACCCAGTACTTC.

V is TRBV4-2 and J is TRBJ2-1; weak D call: TRBD2 (5 bases). This CDR3 has 13 residues. Germline loops: CDR1 LGHNA, CDR2 YNFKEQ. Between the trimmed V and J ends, which lost 1 base and 8 bases, there was a span of 9 bases. This chain's CDR3 is CASSQGSSDEQFF. Written as DNA, the CDR3 is TGTGCCAGCAGCCAAGGCAGTAGCGATGAGCAGTTCTTC.

The rearrangement joins TRBV4-2 to TRBJ2-7, with a tentative D call TRBD2 (5 bases). Germline CDR1 reads LGHNA; CDR2 reads YNFKEQ. V was cut by 1 base and J by 3 bases, with 13 bases left in between. There are 15 residues in the CDR3. The CDR3 loop reads CASSQVGQTNYEQYF. Written as DNA, the CDR3 is TGTGCCAGCAGCCAAGTTGGCCAGACTAACTACGAGCAGTACTTC.

This clonotype was found many times. The chain uses TRBV12-3 or TRBV12-4 and TRBJ2-5, with 15 bases aligning to TRBD2. This CDR3 region has 14 residues. V was pared by 5 bases and J by 14 bases, with 9 bases of the junction left unmatched. The CDR3 spells CASSPRTSGRAFYF. The CDR3 nucleotides are TGTGCCAGCAGTCCTCGGACTAGCGGGAGGGCCTTCTACTTC.

This clonotype was seen many times. V usage is TRBV20-1 and J usage is TRBJ1-5; no definite D call. The germline V gene has CDR1 DFQATT and CDR2 SNEGSKA (reference sequence). Trimming pared 0 bases from V and 2 bases from J, leaving 8 bases between. The CDR3 extends over 14 amino acids. Here the CDR3 DNA reads TGCAGTGCTAGAGATCGAAGGGGCAATCAGCCCCAGCATTTT. It encodes CSARDRRGNQPQHF.

This clonotype was seen a few times. The chain employs TRBV9 and TRBJ1-2; D not resolved. Trimming cost V 0 bases and J 7 bases, with 10 bases left between them. The length of the CDR3 is 13 residues. Germline V CDR1 and CDR2: SGDLS, YYNGEE. The chain's CDR3 is CASSVELEAGYTF. Here the CDR3 DNA reads TGTGCCAGCAGCGTAGAGTTAGAGGCTGGCTACACCTTC. Based on the CDR3 plus reference TRBV9 and TRBJ1-2, the full variable domain is DSGVTQTPKHLITATGQRVTLRCSPRSGDLSVYWYQQSLDQGLQFLIQYYNGEERAKGNILERFSAQQFPDLHSELNLSSLELGDSALYFCASSVELEAGYTFGSGTRLTVV.

This clonotype was counted many times. The chain uses TRBV12-3 or TRBV12-4 and TRBJ2-5; TRBD2 is a possible D gene (5 bases). The CDR3 runs to 15 residues. The ends were cut back, 2 bases at V and 3 bases at J, with 13 bases in the middle. The CDR3 region has the DNA TGTGCCAGCAGTTTAATCCTCCTCGGGGAAGAGACCCAGTACTTC. Protein: CASSLILLGEETQYF.

V usage is TRBV25-1 and J usage is TRBJ2-3; no firm D call. Trimming removed 3 bases from V and 2 bases from J, with 9 bases in between. The CDR3 has 14 residues. Germline CDR1 reads MGHDK; CDR2 reads SYGVNS. CDR3 region: CASSDVTPTDTQYF. The CDR3 DNA reads as TGTGCCAGCAGTGATGTGACCCCCACAGATACGCAGTATTTT.

This clonotype showed up just a few times. The V call is TRBV4-3, the J call TRBJ2-3; no clear D. The CDR3 spans 15 residues. Germline CDR1 and CDR2: LGHNA and YSLEER. Trimming removed 1 base from V and 4 bases from J, with 12 bases in between. CDR3 sequence reads: CASSQGSAVADTQYF. In DNA, the CDR3 is TGCGCCAGCAGCCAAGGGAGTGCGGTTGCAGATACGCAGTATTTT.

This clonotype was seen ten or more times. The chain recombines TRBV28 with TRBJ1-1, with TRBD1 as a possible D gene (6 bases). The germline CDR1 and CDR2 sequences are MDHEN and SYDVKM. The CDR3 consists of 16 residues. V dropped 6 bases and J dropped 4 bases, with 21 bases sitting between them. This CDR3 reads CASRKRVGAQGTEAFF. CDR3 nucleotides: TGTGCCAGCAGGAAAAGGGTGGGGGCCCAGGGCACTGAAGCTTTCTTT. Variable domain in full (rest from reference TRBV28 and TRBJ1-1): DVKVTQSSRYLVKRTGEKVFLECVQDMDHENMFWYRQDPGLGLRLIYFSYDVKMKEKGDIPEGYSVSREKKERFSLILESASTNQTSMYLCASRKRVGAQGTEAFFGQGTRLTVV.

This clonotype was counted at least ten times. The chain joins TRBV28 to TRBJ2-7; D call uncertain. The CDR3 has 15 amino acids. Per germline, CDR1 MDHEN and CDR2 SYDVKM. Between the trimmed V and J ends, which lost 6 bases and 0 bases, there was a span of 15 bases. The CDR3 coding sequence is TGTGCCAGCAGCCCCCCAGGATTCAGCTCCTACGAGCAGTACTTC. Translation: CASSPPGFSSYEQYF. The complete variable domain, with remaining parts taken from reference TRBV28 and TRBJ2-7, reads DVKVTQSSRYLVKRTGEKVFLECVQDMDHENMFWYRQDPGLGLRLIYFSYDVKMKEKGDIPEGYSVSREKKERFSLILESASTNQTSMYLCASSPPGFSSYEQYFGPGTRLTVT.

This clonotype has at least ten counts. The chain has TRBV5-1 and TRBJ2-3; the D is unclear. This CDR3 comprises 13 residues. Trimming stripped 4 bases from V and 6 bases from J, with 12 bases between. Per the germline V gene, CDR1 is SGHRS and CDR2 is YFSETQ. CDR3 sequence (DNA): TGCGCCAGCAGCGATGGAATGGCGGATACGCAGTATTTT. This translates into CASSDGMADTQYF.

This clonotype was observed a handful of times. V and J are TRBV6-2 or TRBV6-3 and TRBJ2-2, with D unresolved. The CDR3 covers 15 residues. Deletions cut 6 bases from V and 0 bases from J, with 11 bases between. Germline lookup yields CDR1 MNHEY and CDR2 SVGEGT. In DNA form, the CDR3 reads TGTGCCAGCAGGCCACTAAAAACGAACACCGGGGAGCTGTTTTTT. It yields the protein CASRPLKTNTGELFF.

The genes are TRBV28 and TRBJ1-1; unclear D gene. The CDR3 spans 14 residues. The germline CDR1 and CDR2 sequences are MDHEN and SYDVKM. The V end was cut by 6 bases, the J end by 11 bases, with 22 bases between. The CDR3: CASRTFGRAGWAFF. The DNA for the CDR3 is TGTGCCAGCAGAACGTTCGGCCGGGCAGGATGGGCTTTCTTT.